The 29 T cell receptor beta chains presented below share a single source sample, sequenced in a study of blood T cell repertoires in COVID-19. Assay used: immunoSEQ multiplex PCR; TCRdb lists only in-frame clones, some missing. The sample has around 150,000 clones, over 60% seen once. Sequenced: peripheral blood. These TCRs come from a man between 60 and 70 years old with acute or convalescent COVID-19.

This clone has a handful of counts. This chain links TRBV7-9 with TRBJ1-3; D is unclear. V lost 2 bases and J 0 bases, leaving 5 bases between the germline ends. In germline, CDR1 is SEHNR, CDR2 FQNEAQ (reference sequence). The CDR3 totals 14 residues. The CDR3 nucleotides are TGTGCCAGCAGCTTACAGTACTCTGGAAACACCATATATTTT. Translation gives CASSLQYSGNTIYF.

CDR3 coding DNA: TGTGCCAGCAGTTACAAGACAGATAGCAATCAGCCCCAGCATTTT. Encoded protein: CASSYKTDSNQPQHF. The chain combines TRBV6-2 or TRBV6-3 with TRBJ1-5, with a possible D match to TRBD1 (5 bases). V lost 2 bases and J lost 0, with 8 bases in between. The length of the CDR3 is 15 residues. CDR1 and CDR2 (germline): MNHEY, SVGEGT.

This clone has a single count. The chain couples TRBV7-2 to TRBJ2-3, with a weak D call TRBD1 (6 bases). Germline CDR1 SGHTA, CDR2 FQGNSA. Trimming left V 6 bases short and J 1 base short, with 11 bases between. The CDR3 sequence is 14 residues long. The CDR3 is CASRNRARTDTQYF. CDR3 DNA: TGTGCCAGCAGGAACAGGGCCCGCACAGATACGCAGTATTTT.

V usage is TRBV10-1 and J usage is TRBJ2-7; 8 bases map to TRBD1. This CDR3 contains 12 residues. J was trimmed by 7 bases and V by 3 bases; bases with no gene match: 2. Germline V gives CDR1 WNHNN, CDR2 SYGVQD (reference sequence). The CDR3 reads CASSDRGLEQYF. CDR3 nucleotide sequence: TGCGCCAGCAGTGACAGGGGGCTGGAGCAGTACTTC.

The V and J genes are TRBV19 and TRBJ2-1; possible D gene TRBD1, 6 bases. Germline values: CDR1 LNHDA, CDR2 SQIVND (reference sequence). Between the trimmed V and J ends, which lost 3 bases and 6 bases, there was a span of 12 bases. This CDR3 has 14 residues. The CDR3 region has the DNA TGTGCCAGTAGTATGACAGGCAGACTCAATGAGCAGTTCTTC. This encodes CASSMTGRLNEQFF.

This clone was seen a few times. The chain carries TRBV7-7 and TRBJ2-5; 10 positions match TRBD2. J lost 3 bases, V lost 4 bases, and 8 bases had no gene match. Per the germline V gene, CDR1 is SSHAT and CDR2 is FNYEAQ (reference sequence). The CDR3 runs 16 residues. This CDR3 is CASSSDGTSDEETQYF. The CDR3 DNA is TGTGCCAGCAGCTCCGACGGGACTAGCGATGAAGAGACCCAGTACTTC.

The chain joins TRBV12-3 or TRBV12-4 to TRBJ1-2, with 8 bases matching TRBD1. Losses at the gene ends were 6 bases for V and 6 bases for J; bases not matched to a gene: 6. The CDR3 is 13 residues long. The CDR3 DNA follows: TGTGCCAGCAGAGGACAGGGCCCTCATGGCTACACCTTC. Translation gives CASRGQGPHGYTF.

The rearrangement joins TRBV23-1 to TRBJ2-2, with unresolved D. TRBV23-1 is an ORF for which the function is uncertain. The germline V and J ends were trimmed by 3 bases and 0 bases, with 5 bases remaining between them. The CDR3 has 14 amino acids. The CDR3 is CASSHSSNTGELFF. In DNA form, the CDR3 reads TGCGCCAGCAGTCACAGTTCGAACACCGGGGAGCTGTTTTTT.

The chain has TRBV30 and TRBJ2-5; 12 bases fit TRBD2. Trimming at V came to 2 bases and at J to 7 bases, leaving 8 bases not matched to a gene. The CDR3 covers 15 residues. Germline V gene data show CDR1 as GTSNPN and CDR2 as SVGIG (reference sequence). The DNA of the CDR3 is TGTGCCTGGAGTAACCTAGCGGGGGGGCTAGGGACCCAGTACTTC. Translating it yields CAWSNLAGGLGTQYF.

This clone has more than one count but fewer than ten. The chain combines TRBV10-1 with TRBJ2-7; 8 bases fit TRBD2. The germline V gene has CDR1 WNHNN and CDR2 SYGVQD (reference sequence). The length of the CDR3 is 14 residues. V lost 6 bases and J lost 3; bases outside the gene matches: 7. The CDR3 region is CASSLAGSNYEQYF. In DNA form, the CDR3 reads TGCGCCAGCAGCTTAGCGGGGTCTAACTACGAGCAGTACTTC.

The chain is built from TRBV4-1 and TRBJ2-5, with D maybe TRBD2 (6 bases). Germline-derived CDR1 and CDR2 are MGHRA and YSYEKL. The CDR3 totals 17 residues. The V and J ends lost 0 bases and 6 bases respectively, with 20 bases between them. This CDR3 is CASSQDSSRAGRQTQYF. CDR3 bases: TGCGCCAGCAGCCAAGATTCATCTCGGGCGGGGAGACAGACCCAGTACTTC.

Only one count was recorded for this clone. This chain uses TRBV5-1 with TRBJ2-3; tentative D call: TRBD1 (5 bases). Deletions cut 4 bases from V and 0 bases from J, with 12 bases between. Germline lookup yields CDR1 SGHRS and CDR2 YFSETQ. The CDR3 totals 15 residues. The DNA for the CDR3 is TGCGCCAGCAGCACAGGTGGGGTGAGCACAGATACGCAGTATTTT. It is translated as CASSTGGVSTDTQYF. The whole variable domain, remainder taken from reference TRBV5-1 and TRBJ2-3, is KAGVTQTPRYLIKTRGQQVTLSCSPISGHRSVSWYQQTPGQGLQFLFEYFSETQRNKGNFPGRFSGRQFSNSRSEMNVSTLELGDSALYLCASSTGGVSTDTQYFGPGTRLTVL.

V usage is TRBV9 and J usage is TRBJ1-4; 11 bases align to TRBD1. The CDR3 sequence is 14 residues long. Germline lookup yields CDR1 SGDLS and CDR2 YYNGEE. V was pared by 2 bases and J by 11 bases, with 5 bases of the junction left unmatched. CDR3 sequence: CASSVGQGARKLFF. The CDR3 DNA reads TGTGCCAGCAGCGTCGGACAGGGGGCGAGGAAACTGTTTTTT.

The rearrangement links TRBV10-3 to TRBJ2-1; 8 positions agree with TRBD2. This CDR3 region has 15 residues. Trimming removed 2 bases from V and 6 bases from J; junction bases left unmatched: 6. Germline V gene data show CDR1 as ENHRY and CDR2 as SYGVKD. The CDR3 sequence: CAISERGGPLNEQFF. CDR3 nucleotide sequence: TGTGCCATCAGTGAGCGGGGGGGGCCCCTCAATGAGCAGTTCTTC.

V is TRBV5-8 and J is TRBJ2-1; perhaps TRBD2 as D (6 bases). Germline CDR1 reads SGHTS; CDR2 reads YDEGEE. The V end lost 0 bases, the J end lost 0 bases, and 7 bases lay between the germline ends. The length of the CDR3 is 15 residues. The DNA of the CDR3 is TGTGCCAGCAGCTTGGGCGGGGACTCCTACAATGAGCAGTTCTTC. Translation: CASSLGGDSYNEQFF.

This chain joins TRBV2 and TRBJ2-1; 7 nucleotides match TRBD2. Germline V lookup: CDR1 SNHLY, CDR2 FYNNEI. CDR3 size: 14 residues. The V segment lost 11 bases and the J segment 5 bases; nucleotides outside the gene matches: 12. The DNA of the CDR3 is TGTGCCTCTAAGACGGGGGGATTTGACAATGAGCAGTTCTTC. Protein: CASKTGGFDNEQFF.

This rearrangement joins TRBV9 to TRBJ1-2, with 7 positions matching TRBD1. The CDR3 is made up of 15 amino acids. V was pared by 0 bases and J by 7 bases, with 9 bases of the junction left unmatched. Germline V gene lookup returns CDR1 SGDLS and CDR2 YYNGEE. The CDR3 protein is CASSVEGRGELGYTF. For the CDR3, the DNA is TGTGCCAGCAGCGTAGAGGGCAGGGGGGAGCTTGGCTACACCTTC. Combining the CDR3 with reference TRBV9 and TRBJ1-2 gives the whole variable domain DSGVTQTPKHLITATGQRVTLRCSPRSGDLSVYWYQQSLDQGLQFLIQYYNGEERAKGNILERFSAQQFPDLHSELNLSSLELGDSALYFCASSVEGRGELGYTFGSGTRLTVV.

The rearrangement links TRBV7-2 to TRBJ2-3; 8 positions agree with TRBD2. Trimming took 5 bases from V and 2 from J; bases not matched to a gene: 9. This CDR3 is built from 16 residues. Germline values: CDR1 SGHTA, CDR2 FQGNSA. The CDR3 here is CASSPGVAGTTDTQYF. The CDR3 coding sequence is TGTGCCAGCAGCCCGGGAGTAGCGGGGACCACAGATACGCAGTATTTT.

In its sample, this clone was seen a few times. This chain uses TRBV11-2 with TRBJ1-1, with 9 bases that match TRBD1. V lost 6 bases and J lost 10; bases outside the gene matches: 15. The CDR3 runs 15 residues. Per the germline V gene, CDR1 is SGHAT and CDR2 is FQNNGV. CDR3 region: CASRQAYRGLSSAFF. The CDR3 nucleotides are TGTGCCAGCAGACAAGCCTACAGGGGGCTATCGTCAGCTTTCTTT.

This chain joins TRBV3-1 (or the pseudogene TRBV3-2) and TRBJ2-5, with 8 bases that match TRBD2. V shed 6 bases, J shed 7 bases, and the junction held 19 bases outside the gene matches. This CDR3 contains 17 residues. Germline V gene data show CDR1 as LGHDT and CDR2 as YNNKEL (reference sequence). The CDR3 DNA follows: TGTGCCAGCAGGGGACTAGGGCGGGACCTTCATGGGGGGACCCAGTACTTC. It yields the protein CASRGLGRDLHGGTQYF.

This chain joins TRBV5-1 and TRBJ1-1, with TRBD1 matching 11 bases. Germline V lookup: CDR1 SGHRS, CDR2 YFSETQ. The V and J ends lost 4 bases and 8 bases, in that order; junction bases with no gene match: 10. The CDR3 has 15 residues. This CDR3 is CASSQRTGGAAEAFF. In DNA form, the CDR3 reads TGCGCCAGCAGCCAGAGGACAGGGGGCGCCGCCGAAGCTTTCTTT. Looking up the rest from reference TRBV5-1 and TRBJ1-1 gives the full variable domain: KAGVTQTPRYLIKTRGQQVTLSCSPISGHRSVSWYQQTPGQGLQFLFEYFSETQRNKGNFPGRFSGRQFSNSRSEMNVSTLELGDSALYLCASSQRTGGAAEAFFGQGTRLTVV.

This clone was counted a few times. This rearrangement joins TRBV7-2 to TRBJ2-1; 14 bases match TRBD2. Trimming removed 6 bases from V and 7 bases from J; junction bases left unmatched: 5. The CDR3 runs to 15 residues. The V gene's germline CDR1 is SGHTA and CDR2 FQGNSA. The CDR3 DNA follows: TGTGCCAGCAGACCGACTAGCGGGGGGGCTAATGAGCAGTTCTTC. Its translation: CASRPTSGGANEQFF.

V and J are TRBV5-4 and TRBJ2-2; D not resolved. Trimming removed 3 bases at V and 6 bases at J, with 6 bases between. CDR3 length: 12 residues. In germline, CDR1 is SGHNT, CDR2 YYREEE (reference sequence). CDR3 coding DNA: TGTGCCAGCAGCTACCGGGCCGGGGAGCTGTTTTTT. This translates into CASSYRAGELFF.

This sequence joins TRBV5-5 and TRBJ1-1, with 8 bases aligning to TRBD1. Germline CDR1 is SGHKS and CDR2 is YYEKEE (reference sequence). The CDR3 extends over 16 amino acids. V trimming: 0 bases; J trimming: 1 base; junction bases outside the gene matches: 5. CDR3 DNA: TGTGCCAGCAGCTTGGAGACAGGGGAAGGGAACACTGAAGCTTTCTTT. Residues: CASSLETGEGNTEAFF.

This clone was observed a few times. The chain has TRBV30 and TRBJ1-5, with D uncertain. V lost 0 bases and J 6 bases, leaving 6 bases between the germline ends. CDR1 is GTSNPN, CDR2 SVGIG, per germline (reference sequence). This CDR3 has 12 residues. The CDR3 DNA is TGTGCCTGGAGTGTTTATTCTCAGCCCCAGCATTTT. It yields the protein CAWSVYSQPQHF.

This clone was observed many times. This rearrangement joins TRBV27 to TRBJ1-2, with D possibly matching TRBD1 (5 bases). Germline CDR1 MNHEY, CDR2 SMNVEV (reference sequence). Trimming left V 6 bases short and J 2 bases short, with 13 bases between. The CDR3 extends over 14 amino acids. CDR3 in DNA: TGTGCCAGCAGCCCAGAAGCAGGGAACTATGGCTACACCTTC. Translation: CASSPEAGNYGYTF.

The V gene is TRBV5-1, the J gene TRBJ1-1; TRBD1 agrees at 10 bases. Germline V gene sequence: CDR1 SGHRS, CDR2 YFSETQ. This CDR3 region has 16 residues. J was trimmed by 4 bases and V by 3 bases; bases with no gene match: 9. The CDR3 DNA sequence: TGCGCCAGCAGCTATGACAGGGGGCAGGAGAGCACTGAAGCTTTCTTT. Its protein product is CASSYDRGQESTEAFF.

V and J are TRBV6-1 and TRBJ1-5; D may be TRBD1 (6 bases). The CDR3 has 14 amino acids. Germline V CDR1 and CDR2: MNHNS, SASEGT. Trimming removed 6 bases at V and 6 bases at J, with 15 bases between. The CDR3 DNA is TGTGCCAGCAGCACAGACAGGAATAGTCAGCCCCAGCATTTT. Its protein product is CASSTDRNSQPQHF.

The chain recombines TRBV30 with TRBJ2-7; 11 bases are shared with TRBD2. The V segment lost 7 bases and the J segment 3 bases; nucleotides outside the gene matches: 8. The CDR3 is made up of 14 amino acids. Germline CDR1 is GTSNPN and CDR2 is SVGIG (reference sequence). This CDR3 is CALARGTSGYEQYF. The CDR3 DNA sequence: TGTGCCTTAGCGAGAGGGACTAGCGGCTACGAGCAGTACTTC.